Below are 26 T cell receptor beta chains sequenced from a single sample in a study of shared clonotypes between healthy human individuals. Profiling relied on immunoSEQ multiplex PCR, and the TCRdb table lists in-frame clones only, not all of them. The sample holds 1.5 million to 1.9 million clones, 95% to 99% seen once. The sequencing input was naive CD4+ T cells sorted from blood. Subset here: CD45RA+ positively selected. Source of these receptors: a man aged 30 to 39 in good health.

V and J are TRBV25-1 and TRBJ2-7; perhaps TRBD1 as D (5 bases). V was cut by 6 bases and J by 6 bases, with 9 bases left in between. The CDR3 contains 11 residues. CDR1 and CDR2 from the germline V gene are MGHDK and SYGVNS. This CDR3 is CASSQGFEQYF. The CDR3 coding sequence is TGTGCCAGCAGCCAGGGTTTCGAGCAGTACTTC.

The chain uses TRBV7-2 and TRBJ2-7; the D gene is possibly TRBD1 (6 bases). The CDR3 totals 13 residues. The V end lost 5 bases, the J end lost 5 bases, and 13 bases lay between the germline ends. The V gene's germline CDR1 is SGHTA and CDR2 FQGNSA. The chain's CDR3 is CASSAQTGNEQYF. In DNA form, the CDR3 reads TGTGCCAGCAGCGCCCAAACAGGGAACGAGCAGTACTTC.

This rearrangement joins TRBV30 to TRBJ2-5; tentatively, D is TRBD1 (6 bases). CDR3 length: 14 residues. V lost 0 bases and J lost 7, with 15 bases in between. CDR1 and CDR2 (germline): GTSNPN, SVGIG (reference sequence). The chain's CDR3 is CAWSVIRGLRTQYF. The DNA for the CDR3 is TGTGCCTGGAGTGTAATCAGGGGCCTAAGGACCCAGTACTTC.

The CDR3 nucleotides are TGTGCCAGCAGCCAAGCGATTCTACAGTACTTC. Its protein product is CASSQAILQYF. The V call is TRBV14, the J call TRBJ2-7; no reliable D call. CDR1 SGHDN and CDR2 FVKESK come from the germline V gene. V was cut by 1 base and J by 10 bases, with 8 bases left in between. This CDR3 has 11 amino acids.

The V and J genes are TRBV15 and TRBJ2-5; D gene ambiguous. V was trimmed by 5 bases and J by 2 bases, leaving 6 bases between them. The germline V gene encodes CDR1 LNHNV and CDR2 YYDKDF (reference sequence). The length of the CDR3 is 12 residues. CDR3 in DNA: TGTGCCACCAGCCGGTCACAAGAGACCCAGTACTTC. Its translation is CATSRSQETQYF.

Comments on this clone: Other DNA sequences in this sample translate to the same CDR3. V and J are TRBV5-1 and TRBJ1-1; D is unresolved. Germline V CDR1 and CDR2: SGHRS, YFSETQ. V lost 1 base and J 4 bases, leaving 11 bases between the germline ends. The length of the CDR3 is 14 residues. CDR3 region: CASSLRGRGTEAFF. The CDR3 nucleotides are TGCGCCAGCAGCTTGAGAGGTCGGGGCACTGAAGCTTTCTTT.

The chain is built from TRBV29-1 and TRBJ2-2; a weak D match, TRBD2 (6 bases). V lost 6 bases to trimming and J lost 3 bases, with 17 bases between them. Germline V gene data show CDR1 as SQVTM and CDR2 as ANQGSEA. The CDR3 contains 15 residues. CDR3 residues: CSVPGTSSYTGELFF. The CDR3 DNA is TGCAGCGTCCCCGGGACTTCTTCATACACCGGGGAGCTGTTTTTT.

This rearrangement joins TRBV27 to TRBJ1-1, with D uncertain. Deletions cut 8 bases from V and 5 bases from J, with 12 bases between. The CDR3 consists of 12 residues. The germline gives CDR1 MNHEY, CDR2 SMNVEV (reference sequence). CDR3 DNA sequence: TGTGCCAGCGGGTCCCGGAGAACTGAAGCTTTCTTT. As protein: CASGSRRTEAFF.

The rearrangement links TRBV6-5 to TRBJ2-7, with D perhaps matching TRBD2 (6 bases). The length of the CDR3 is 15 residues. V was shortened by 5 bases and J by 0 bases, with 14 bases between the two germline ends. Germline CDR1 MNHEY, CDR2 SVGAGI. The CDR3 is CASSPRRRASYEQYF. Here the CDR3 DNA reads TGTGCCAGCAGTCCCCGCCGGAGGGCCTCCTACGAGCAGTACTTC.

For this clone: The sample carries other DNA sequences with the same CDR3. The V and J genes are TRBV7-9 and TRBJ2-7, with no clear D. Deletions cut 5 bases from V and 4 bases from J, with 6 bases between. The length of the CDR3 is 11 residues. Germline V CDR1 and CDR2: SEHNR, FQNEAQ (reference sequence). The CDR3 is CASSRSYEQYF. The CDR3 nucleotides read TGTGCCAGCAGCCGATCTTACGAGCAGTACTTC.

The rearrangement links TRBV29-1 to TRBJ2-3, with TRBD2 matching over 16 bases. The CDR3 sequence is 14 residues long. Germline V gene sequence: CDR1 SQVTM, CDR2 ANQGSEA. V lost 3 bases to trimming and J lost 8 bases; unmatched junction nucleotides: 2. The CDR3 DNA sequence: TGCAGCGTTGACGGGACTAGCGGGAGGGCTACGCAGTATTTT. Amino acids: CSVDGTSGRATQYF.

This rearrangement joins TRBV6-4 to TRBJ2-1, with TRBD2 identical over 7 bases. Germline CDR1 is MRHNA and CDR2 is SNTAGT. Germline trimming cut 5 bases from V and 15 bases from J; bases unmatched to any gene: 10. This CDR3 region has 12 residues. Here the CDR3 DNA reads TGTGCCAGCAGTTCGCTGGGGGGGATGGGGTTCTTC. This gives the protein CASSSLGGMGFF.

The chain employs TRBV9 and TRBJ2-3, with D tentatively TRBD2 (6 bases). The CDR3 runs 16 residues. Between the trimmed V and J ends, which lost 0 bases and 4 bases, there was a span of 15 bases. Per the germline V gene, CDR1 is SGDLS and CDR2 is YYNGEE. CDR3 region: CASSVGSSGLSDTQYF. As DNA, the CDR3 is TGTGCCAGCAGCGTAGGAAGTAGCGGACTATCAGATACGCAGTATTTT.

The sample holds one count of this clone. V is TRBV7-2 and J is TRBJ2-1; 10 bases line up with TRBD2. V trimming: 3 bases; J trimming: 10 bases; junction bases outside the gene matches: 6. Germline V gene sequence: CDR1 SGHTA, CDR2 FQGNSA. This CDR3 is 14 amino acids long. CDR3 bases: TGTGCCAGCAGCTTTGGTAGCGGGAGGAGGGAGCAGTTCTTC. Its protein product is CASSFGSGRREQFF. Based on the CDR3 plus reference TRBV7-2 and TRBJ2-1, the full variable domain is GAGVSQSPSNKVTEKGKDVELRCDPISGHTALYWYRQSLGQGLEFLIYFQGNSAPDKSGLPSDRFSAERTGGSVSTLTIQRTQQEDSAVYLCASSFGSGRREQFFGPGTRLTVL.

This rearrangement joins TRBV11-3 to TRBJ2-5, with D possibly TRBD1 on 5 matching bases. Trimming stripped 6 bases from V and 1 base from J, with 9 bases between. From germline, CDR1 is SGHNT and CDR2 YENEEA. This CDR3 contains 13 residues. CDR3 nucleotides: TGTGCCAGCAGTGCAGGGATCCAAGAGACCCAGTACTTC. Its protein product is CASSAGIQETQYF.

The rearrangement uses TRBV19 and TRBJ1-1, with D possibly being TRBD1 (5 bases). V dropped 1 base and J dropped 8 bases, with 14 bases sitting between them. This CDR3 is built from 14 residues. Looked up from germline, CDR1 is LNHDA and CDR2 is SQIVND (reference sequence). The CDR3 DNA follows: TGTGCCAGTAGTATAGCAGCTGGGGGGTCCGAAGCTTTCTTT. Translated: CASSIAAGGSEAFF.

This clone was counted a single time. The gene calls are TRBV5-1 and TRBJ2-7; a weak D match, TRBD1 (6 bases). V was pared by 3 bases and J by 3 bases, with 22 bases between. CDR3 size: 17 residues. Per germline, CDR1 SGHRS and CDR2 YFSETQ. CDR3 DNA sequence: TGCGCCAGCAGCTATTTGCAGGGCAGGGGAACCCTCTACGAGCAGTACTTC. As protein: CASSYLQGRGTLYEQYF.

The rearrangement links TRBV14 to TRBJ2-7; 12 bases agree with TRBD2. This CDR3 has 17 amino acids. Germline V gives CDR1 SGHDN, CDR2 FVKESK. V was clipped by 4 bases and J by 3 bases; unmatched bases: 10. This CDR3 is CASSRSTGTSGLYEQYF. Written as DNA, the CDR3 is TGTGCCAGCAGCCGATCTACCGGGACTAGCGGGCTCTACGAGCAGTACTTC.

This chain uses TRBV6-1 with TRBJ1-4; tentative D call: TRBD1 (5 bases). CDR1 and CDR2 from the germline V gene are MNHNS and SASEGT. The V end was cut by 7 bases, the J end by 17 bases, with 20 bases between. The CDR3 length is 12 residues. CDR3 sequence (DNA): TGTGCCAGCACTCTGACCCCGGGACCGCCTTTTTTT. Its protein is CASTLTPGPPFF.

This chain connects TRBV9 to TRBJ2-3; 9 bases map to TRBD2. The germline gives CDR1 SGDLS, CDR2 YYNGEE. V lost 1 base to trimming and J lost 2 bases; unmatched junction nucleotides: 2. The CDR3 consists of 15 residues. The CDR3 nucleotides read TGTGCCAGCAGCGTACTAGCGGGGATCACAGATACGCAGTATTTT. Translating gives CASSVLAGITDTQYF.

The chain is built from TRBV27 and TRBJ1-2; D is possibly TRBD1 (5 bases). The CDR3 spans 13 residues. Germline V gene data show CDR1 as MNHEY and CDR2 as SMNVEV (reference sequence). Trimming took off 3 bases at V and 7 bases at J, with 12 bases between the two ends. CDR3 coding DNA: TGTGCCAGCAGTTTCAGGAATGGGGCTGGCTACACCTTC. Amino acid sequence: CASSFRNGAGYTF.

V and J are TRBV7-2 and TRBJ2-1, with a weak D call TRBD2 (5 bases). CDR3 size: 16 residues. Deletions cut 5 bases from V and 4 bases from J, with 18 bases between. Germline CDR1 is SGHTA and CDR2 is FQGNSA. DNA for the CDR3: TGTGCCAGCAGCCCCCGACCACTAGGCGGTTACAATGAGCAGTTCTTC. It is translated as CASSPRPLGGYNEQFF.

V and J are TRBV5-1 and TRBJ2-1; the match to TRBD2 covers 7 bases. The J segment lost 6 bases and the V segment lost 4 bases, leaving 16 bases of the junction unmatched. The V gene's germline CDR1 is SGHRS and CDR2 YFSETQ. The CDR3 spans 17 residues. Here the CDR3 reads CASSTPTLGLVSNEQFF. CDR3 DNA sequence: TGCGCCAGCAGCACCCCCACGCTTGGACTAGTGAGCAATGAGCAGTTCTTC.

This clone was seen once. The rearrangement joins TRBV6-4 to TRBJ2-1; D remains ambiguous. CDR3 length: 14 residues. V was shortened by 0 bases and J by 7 bases, with 10 bases between the two germline ends. Looked up from germline, CDR1 is MRHNA and CDR2 is SNTAGT. CDR3 in amino acids: CASSDSALTNEQFF. CDR3 in DNA: TGTGCCAGCAGTGACTCGGCATTAACTAATGAGCAGTTCTTC.

Concerning this clone itself: This sample also contains other DNA sequences that code for the same CDR3. This rearrangement joins TRBV5-1 to TRBJ2-3, with D possibly matching TRBD1 (5 bases). Germline CDR1 reads SGHRS; CDR2 reads YFSETQ. The CDR3 spans 14 residues. Trimming left V 2 bases short and J 1 base short, with 8 bases between. The CDR3 DNA sequence: TGCGCCAGCAGCTTCGGACAAGGCACAGATACGCAGTATTTT. Translated, it gives CASSFGQGTDTQYF.

The chain recombines TRBV7-9 with TRBJ2-7; D is uncertain. Germline V gene data show CDR1 as SEHNR and CDR2 as FQNEAQ (reference sequence). The CDR3 is 13 residues long. Trimming left V 11 bases short and J 0 bases short, with 14 bases between. In nucleotides, the CDR3 is TGTGCCCAGCTGTCAGGTGCCTCCTACGAGCAGTACTTC. It codes for CAQLSGASYEQYF.